One and the same sample provided the 26 T cell receptor beta chains below, sequenced in a study of human T cells and chemical hapten exposure. Time point given: patch test 2, 6 weeks after DPC sensitization. Treatment meaning: therapeutic diphenylcyclopropenone sensitization with weekly scalp DPC. TCRdb redid the calling of the RACE reads with MiXCR, one entry per CDR3 protein. The sample consists of tens of thousands of distinct CDR3 sequences, about a tenth of them appearing once. Source: whole blood, taken in connection with sensitization to the hapten diphenylcyclopropenone (DPC). The receptors derive from a woman aged 45-59 years with alopecia areata. Some clones in this sample may be carry-over from other donors' samples.

This chain connects TRBV20-1 to TRBJ2-7, with a weak D call TRBD2 (5 bases). Germline loops: CDR1 DFQATT, CDR2 SNEGSKA (reference sequence). This CDR3 is built from 12 residues. This CDR3 reads CSVITRDYEQYF. For the CDR3, the DNA is TGCAGCGTCATTACTAGGGACTACGAGCAGTACTTC.

This clonotype was counted many times. The chain carries TRBV7-3 and TRBJ1-3; D is ambiguous. The germline V gene has CDR1 SGHTA and CDR2 FQGTGA. The CDR3 runs to 14 residues. V dropped 0 bases and J dropped 4 bases, with 7 bases sitting between them. The CDR3, as DNA: TGTGCCAGCAGCTTAACGGGGAGCGGAAACACCATATATTTT. It codes for CASSLTGSGNTIYF.

The J gene is TRBJ2-2, the V gene TRBV5-1, with 10 nucleotides matching TRBD2. This CDR3 has 16 residues. Per the germline V gene, CDR1 is SGHRS and CDR2 is YFSETQ. V lost 0 bases to trimming and J lost 5 bases; unmatched junction nucleotides: 4. CDR3: CASSLVEAGGTGELFF. The CDR3 DNA reads as TGCGCCAGCAGCTTGGTTGAAGCGGGAGGGACCGGGGAGCTGTTTTTT.

This clonotype was seen ten or more times. The rearrangement joins TRBV6-5 to TRBJ2-3; TRBD1 aligns across 9 bases. With 0 bases clipped from V and 3 bases from J, the junction kept 4 bases outside the gene matches. Germline CDR1 MNHEY, CDR2 SVGAGI. The CDR3 length is 16 residues. The DNA of the CDR3 is TGTGCCAGCAGTTACTCGACAGGGGGTCGGACAGATACGCAGTATTTT. Its protein product is CASSYSTGGRTDTQYF.

The chain is built from TRBV6-5 and TRBJ1-2; D gene uncertain. The CDR3 spans 14 residues. Trimming removed 0 bases at V and 5 bases at J, with 10 bases between. Germline V gives CDR1 MNHEY, CDR2 SVGAGI. The CDR3 DNA follows: TGTGCCAGCAGTTACTCTCGCTCCCCTTATGGCTACACCTTC. Translation: CASSYSRSPYGYTF.

V and J are TRBV9 and TRBJ1-1; 8 bases are a match to TRBD1. Germline V lookup: CDR1 SGDLS, CDR2 YYNGEE. CDR3 length: 15 residues. Trimming removed 0 bases from V and 4 bases from J; junction bases left unmatched: 5. DNA of the CDR3: TGTGCCAGCAGCGTAGTTCCAGGGGGCCCCACTGAAGCTTTCTTT. Translating gives CASSVVPGGPTEAFF.

This clonotype has a count of ten or more. The CDR3: CASSRGLGNTEAFF. CDR3 nucleotide sequence: TGTGCCAGCAGCAGGGGGCTAGGGAACACTGAAGCTTTCTTT. The chain has TRBV7-6 and TRBJ1-1, with 7 bases aligning to TRBD1. The germline V gene encodes CDR1 SGHVS and CDR2 FNYEAQ. The V and J ends lost 5 bases and 1 base, in that order; junction bases with no gene match: 4. There are 14 residues in the CDR3.

There are a few counts of this clonotype. The rearrangement joins TRBV30 to TRBJ1-3; no clear D. With 2 bases removed from V and 14 bases from J, the gap between germline ends came to 13 bases. There are 11 residues in the CDR3. The germline CDR1 and CDR2 sequences are GTSNPN and SVGIG (reference sequence). In nucleotides, the CDR3 is TGTGCCTGGAGTTTAAAAGGGCCTCTATATTTT. The encoded protein is CAWSLKGPLYF.

This clonotype was picked up many times. V usage is TRBV20-1 and J usage is TRBJ2-5, with a weak D call TRBD2 (5 bases). Looked up from germline, CDR1 is DFQATT and CDR2 is SNEGSKA (reference sequence). This CDR3 has 14 amino acids. V lost 0 bases to trimming and J lost 5 bases, with 13 bases between them. The CDR3 nucleotides are TGCAGTGCTAGAGATTCGGCTAGAGGGGAGACCCAGTACTTC. Its protein is CSARDSARGETQYF.

This clonotype was found many times. This chain uses TRBV20-1 with TRBJ2-4; either TRBD1 or TRBD2 may fit D (5 bases each). Germline V gene data show CDR1 as DFQATT and CDR2 as SNEGSKA (reference sequence). V was cut by 0 bases and J by 4 bases, with 16 bases left in between. CDR3 size: 16 residues. The CDR3 coding sequence is TGCAGTGCTAGAGAACGCGGGCCAGGACAAAAAAACATTCAGTACTTC. Translated: CSARERGPGQKNIQYF.

This clonotype was counted ten times or more. J is TRBJ2-3 and V is TRBV7-3, with D maybe TRBD2 (6 bases). Between the trimmed V and J ends, which lost 5 bases and 3 bases, there was a span of 12 bases. The CDR3 is made up of 14 amino acids. The germline V gene encodes CDR1 SGHTA and CDR2 FQGTGA. The DNA for the CDR3 is TGTGCCAGCAGCAAAGCGGGTTGGACAGATACGCAGTATTTT. It yields the protein CASSKAGWTDTQYF. Filled out from reference TRBV7-3 and TRBJ2-3, the complete variable domain reads GAGVSQTPSNKVTEKGKYVELRCDPISGHTALYWYRQSLGQGPEFLIYFQGTGAADDSGLPNDRFFAVRPEGSVSTLKIQRTERGDSAVYLCASSKAGWTDTQYFGPGTRLTVL.

This clonotype appeared many times. The V call is TRBV29-1, the J call TRBJ2-6, with D uncertain. From germline, CDR1 is SQVTM and CDR2 ANQGSEA. The CDR3 sequence is 14 residues long. V was pared by 2 bases and J by 2 bases, with 7 bases between. For the CDR3, the DNA is TGCAGCGTTGAACGTGTAGCTGGGGCCAACGTCCTGACTTTC. This gives the protein CSVERVAGANVLTF.

This chain connects TRBV11-2 to TRBJ2-3, with D tentatively TRBD2 (5 bases). Germline V CDR1 and CDR2: SGHAT, FQNNGV. CDR3 length equals 15 residues. V was clipped by 0 bases and J by 1 base, with 8 bases between them. The CDR3 here is CASSLDGRGTDTQYF. The CDR3, as DNA: TGTGCCAGCAGCTTAGATGGGAGAGGCACAGATACGCAGTATTTT.

There are a few counts of this clonotype. This chain connects TRBV6-1 to TRBJ1-6; D is uncertain. V was cut by 3 bases and J by 7 bases, with 13 bases left in between. Per the germline V gene, CDR1 is MNHNS and CDR2 is SASEGT. The CDR3 totals 15 residues. Written as DNA, the CDR3 is TGTGCCAGCAGTGATCAAAGAGTTGCGAATTCACCCCTCCACTTT. Its translation: CASSDQRVANSPLHF.

This clonotype has at least ten counts. The rearrangement joins TRBV21-1 to TRBJ2-2; whether TRBD1, the table's D call, matches the DNA was not checked. TRBV21-1 is given as a pseudogene. This CDR3 spans 18 amino acids. The CDR3 bases are TGTGCCAGCAGCTCCGTCGGACACCCAGGGCGGAGCACCGGGGAGCTGTTTTTT. Its translation is CASSSVGHPGRSTGELFF.

The V gene is TRBV2, the J gene TRBJ2-2; D is undetermined. Between the trimmed V and J ends, which lost 7 bases and 2 bases, there was a span of 11 bases. In germline, CDR1 is SNHLY, CDR2 FYNNEI. The CDR3 is 14 residues long. The CDR3 sequence is CASKTPPNTGELFF. The CDR3 DNA reads as TGTGCCAGCAAGACCCCCCCAAACACCGGGGAGCTGTTTTTT.

The sample holds many counts of this clonotype. The gene calls are TRBV29-1 and TRBJ1-1, with 7 nucleotides matching TRBD1. V dropped 8 bases and J dropped 0; count of bases not matched to a gene: 6. Germline V gene sequence: CDR1 SQVTM, CDR2 ANQGSEA. This CDR3 is 13 amino acids long. The CDR3 spells CSTTGTLNTEAFF. Written as DNA, the CDR3 is TGCAGCACGACAGGGACCTTGAACACTGAAGCTTTCTTT.

This chain joins TRBV7-9 and TRBJ1-3; D gene ambiguous. This CDR3 has 10 residues. In germline, CDR1 is SEHNR, CDR2 FQNEAQ (reference sequence). Trimming pared 4 bases from V and 9 bases from J, leaving 4 bases between. This CDR3 reads CASSSGTIYF. The DNA of the CDR3 is TGTGCCAGCAGCTCCGGCACCATATATTTT. The whole variable domain, filled in from reference TRBV7-9 and TRBJ1-3, reads DTGVSQNPRHKITKRGQNVTFRCDPISEHNRLYWYRQTLGQGPEFLTYFQNEAQLEKSRLLSDRFSAERPKGSFSTLEIQRTEQGDSAMYLCASSSGTIYFGEGSWLTVV.

The DNA of the CDR3 is TGTGCCAGCACCCCCACGTTTCTATCCGGGACAGGGAAGTTCTTC. Translated, it gives CASTPTFLSGTGKFF. The chain is built from TRBV3-1 and TRBJ2-1, with 9 bases matching TRBD1. The CDR3 has 15 residues. Germline assignment: CDR1 LGHDT and CDR2 YNNKEL (reference sequence). V lost 7 bases to trimming and J lost 14 bases; unmatched junction nucleotides: 18.

The chain joins TRBV12-3 or TRBV12-4 to TRBJ1-5; the D is unclear. V was trimmed by 7 bases and J by 3 bases, leaving 7 bases between them. The CDR3 consists of 12 residues. The CDR3 is CASTVNNQPQHF. The DNA for the CDR3 is TGTGCCAGCACAGTTAACAATCAGCCCCAGCATTTT.

At least ten counts were recorded for this clonotype. The J gene is TRBJ2-2, the V gene TRBV11-2, with TRBD2 matching over 14 bases. The CDR3 extends over 15 amino acids. The J segment lost 7 bases and the V segment lost 5 bases, leaving 3 bases of the junction unmatched. CDR1 is SGHAT and CDR2 is FQNNGV in the germline V gene. CDR3 nucleotide sequence: TGTGCCAGCAGCGCGACTAGCGGGAGGGTCGGGGAGCTGTTTTTT. This translates into CASSATSGRVGELFF.

This clonotype has only a few counts. This sequence joins TRBV29-1 and TRBJ2-7; D might be TRBD1 (6 bases). The CDR3 loop spans 13 amino acids. Germline assignment: CDR1 SQVTM and CDR2 ANQGSEA. The V gene lost 6 bases and the J gene lost 7 bases, with 19 bases spanning the gap. In DNA form, the CDR3 reads TGCAGCGTGGTAGGGGGAGCATCAGGGGAGCAGTACTTC. Its protein is CSVVGGASGEQYF.

This clonotype occurred many times. The chain links TRBV11-1 to TRBJ1-1; 12 nucleotides align to TRBD1. The CDR3 covers 17 residues. The trim removed 5 bases at V and 9 bases at J, leaving 16 bases unmatched. Per the germline V gene, CDR1 is SGHAT and CDR2 is FQDESV (reference sequence). Here the CDR3 DNA reads TGTGCCAGCAGCGGGACAGGGGGCTTTTTCGCCCTTTTTAAAGCTTTCTTT. Translating it yields CASSGTGGFFALFKAFF.

This clonotype has at least ten counts. V and J are TRBV6-4 and TRBJ2-1, with 8 nucleotides matching TRBD2. The CDR3 loop spans 13 amino acids. V was clipped by 6 bases and J by 8 bases; unmatched bases: 6. The germline CDR1 and CDR2 sequences are MRHNA and SNTAGT. The CDR3 here is CASRKGLGDEQFF. CDR3 coding DNA: TGTGCCAGCAGAAAGGGACTAGGGGATGAGCAGTTCTTC.

This clonotype was counted ten times or more. This chain uses TRBV29-1 with TRBJ1-1, with D unclear. The germline V gene has CDR1 SQVTM and CDR2 ANQGSEA. This CDR3 spans 13 amino acids. V lost 3 bases and J lost 1, with 9 bases in between. CDR3 sequence: CSVENLQNTEAFF. CDR3 coding DNA: TGCAGCGTTGAGAATCTACAGAACACTGAAGCTTTCTTT. Combining the CDR3 with reference TRBV29-1 and TRBJ1-1 gives the whole variable domain SAVISQKPSRDICQRGTSLTIQCQVDSQVTMMFWYRQQPGQSLTLIATANQGSEATYESGFVIDKFPISRPNLTFSTLTVSNMSPEDSSIYLCSVENLQNTEAFFGQGTRLTVV.

This clonotype was found a few times. The rearrangement joins TRBV12-3 or TRBV12-4 to TRBJ1-5; D perhaps matches TRBD1 (6 bases). V dropped 3 bases and J dropped 2 bases, with 11 bases sitting between them. The CDR3 spans 15 residues. Here the CDR3 reads CASSFGGAGNQPQHF. As DNA, the CDR3 is TGTGCCAGCAGTTTCGGGGGGGCAGGCAATCAGCCCCAGCATTTT.